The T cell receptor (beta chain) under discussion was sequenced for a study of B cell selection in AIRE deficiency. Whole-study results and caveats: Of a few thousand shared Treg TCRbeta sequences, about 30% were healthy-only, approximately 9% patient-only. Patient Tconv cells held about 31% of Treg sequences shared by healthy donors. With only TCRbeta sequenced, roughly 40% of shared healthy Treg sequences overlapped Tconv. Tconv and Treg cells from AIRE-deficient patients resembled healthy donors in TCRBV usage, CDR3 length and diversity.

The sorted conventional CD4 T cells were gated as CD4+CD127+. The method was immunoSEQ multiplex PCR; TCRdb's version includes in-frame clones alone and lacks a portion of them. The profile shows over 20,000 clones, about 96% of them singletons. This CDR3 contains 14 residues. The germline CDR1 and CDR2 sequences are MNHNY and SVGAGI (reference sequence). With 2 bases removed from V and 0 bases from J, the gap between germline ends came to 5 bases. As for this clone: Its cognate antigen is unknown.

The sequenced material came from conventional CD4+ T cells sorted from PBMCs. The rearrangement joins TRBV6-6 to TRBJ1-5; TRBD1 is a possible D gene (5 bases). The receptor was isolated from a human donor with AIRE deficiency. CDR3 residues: CASSYRGSNQPQHF. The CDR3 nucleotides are TGTGCCAGCAGTTACAGGGGTAGCAATCAGCCCCAGCATTTT.